This entry describes one T cell receptor beta chain. Its antigen is unidentified. Assay used: immunoSEQ multiplex PCR; TCRdb lists only in-frame clones, some missing. The data contain about 150,000 clones, 75% to 90% of them singletons. This record comes from a study of T cell responses to AZD1222 COVID-19 vaccine. Points from the study as a whole: Of spike-specific TCRs, nearly half reportedly target regions left unmutated in variants. Recipients of two AZD1222 doses showed rising Spike-specific TCR breadth and depth.

Specimen: peripheral blood, collected on day 0 of MenACWY control vaccination. This TCR was recovered from an adult in good health.

CDR3 in DNA: TGTGCCAGCAGCTTATTAGATTTGGACGGCTATGGCTACACCTTC. Its translation is CASSLLDLDGYGYTF. The V call is TRBV11-2, the J call TRBJ1-2, with unresolved D. Germline CDR1 reads SGHAT; CDR2 reads FQNNGV. The CDR3 contains 15 residues. The V gene lost 2 bases and the J gene lost 4 bases, with 14 bases spanning the gap.